Listed below are T cell receptor beta chains from one sample, sequenced in a study of blood T cell repertoires in COVID-19. Some clones are missing from TCRdb's copy, which holds only in-frame ones; the method was immunoSEQ multiplex PCR. The sample records under 350,000 clones, just under 90% being singletons. The sequencing sample was made of peripheral blood. These receptor sequences come from a woman aged 25 to 39 with COVID-19, enrolled during active disease. The CDR3 runs from the conserved cysteine through the conserved F or W. Fields, in order: J gene, V gene, D gene, CDR3 DNA, CDR3 protein. D genes are given only for firm matches.

TRBJ1-2 TRBV6-2/TRBV6-3 . TGTGCCAGCAGTCCCCCTGTGGCGGGGGGCTTTCTCTATGGCTACACCTTC CASSPPVAGGFLYGYTF
TRBJ1-3 TRBV11-2 . TGTGCCAGCAGCCGGACAGCCTCCTCTGGAAACACCATATATTTT CASSRTASSGNTIYF
TRBJ2-3 TRBV6-2/TRBV6-3 TRBD2 TGTGCCAGCAGTCCCGGGGGGGCTAGGACAGATACGCAGTATTTT CASSPGGARTDTQYF
TRBJ2-1 TRBV2 TRBD1 TGTGCCAGCAGTGATGATTTGGGACAGGACAATGAGCAGTTCTTC CASSDDLGQDNEQFF
TRBJ1-2 TRBV11-3 . TGTGCCAGCAGCTCGGGGAGTACAGGGAGCGATGGCTACACCTTC CASSSGSTGSDGYTF
TRBJ1-5 TRBV19 TRBD1 TGTGCCAGTAGTATTGGGACAGGAGAAGTCGATCAGCCCCAGCATTTT CASSIGTGEVDQPQHF
TRBJ1-1 TRBV6-5 . TGTGCCAGCACCCCATGGGGGGGCGTGCGGGGGGCTTTCTTT CASTPWGGVRGAFF
TRBJ1-1 TRBV10-3 . TGTGCCATCAGGGAGACAGATGTCGCCACTGAAGCTTTCTTT CAIRETDVATEAFF
TRBJ1-2 TRBV6-4 . TGTGCCAGCAGTGACGCGGGGAGGTATAACTATGGCTACACCTTC CASSDAGRYNYGYTF
TRBJ1-3 TRBV29-1 TRBD1 TGCAGCGTTGAGCGGGGGACAGGTGGAGGAAACACCATATATTTT CSVERGTGGGNTIYF